What follows are 22 T cell receptor beta chains derived from one specimen sequenced in a study of blood T cells in healthy people across ages (dated by TCRdb to 2014 to 2015). The library was prepared using 5' RACE. Sequencer: Illumina HiSeq 2500. A second PCR of roughly 6 to 12 cycles was run with a J-beta primer mix and a sample-barcoded 5' primer. TCRdb's own reprocessing of the public reads used fastp at Q25 and MiXCR and kept productive beta chains. Rows with one shared CDR3 protein collapse into an entry with the most common genes and DNA. The sample table lists hundreds of thousands of distinct CDR3 sequences, over 40% of them with a count of one. The ten largest account for 13% of the sample. Material for sequencing was blood. These receptors originate from a woman over 75 in good health.

This clonotype was seen repeatedly, ten times or more. The rearrangement joins TRBV7-6 to TRBJ2-5; D not certain. With 5 bases removed from V and 5 bases from J, the gap between germline ends came to 15 bases. The CDR3 has 14 residues. From germline, CDR1 is SGHVS and CDR2 FNYEAQ. The CDR3 bases are TGTGCCAGCAGCCAGGACGGGCAGTATGAGACCCAGTACTTC. Translation gives CASSQDGQYETQYF.

V gene TRBV30 combines with J gene TRBJ2-2, with D perhaps matching TRBD1 (5 bases). CDR3 length equals 14 residues. Germline V gives CDR1 GTSNPN, CDR2 SVGIG (reference sequence). The V and J ends lost 4 bases and 1 base respectively, with 10 bases between them. CDR3 region: CAWTRTLNTGELFF. The CDR3 DNA reads TGTGCCTGGACGCGGACATTGAACACCGGGGAGCTGTTTTTT.

This clonotype was seen ten or more times. This rearrangement joins TRBV3-1 to TRBJ1-2; unclear D gene. The CDR3 has 12 residues. V was shortened by 8 bases and J by 4 bases, with 11 bases between the two germline ends. Germline-derived CDR1 and CDR2 are LGHDT and YNNKEL (reference sequence). The DNA for the CDR3 is TGTGCCAGCGGCGGGAGGAGCTATGGCTACACCTTC. Its translation: CASGGRSYGYTF.

The chain combines TRBV28 with TRBJ2-3; a possible D gene is TRBD2 (5 bases). The CDR3 runs to 14 residues. Germline V lookup: CDR1 MDHEN, CDR2 SYDVKM. Trimming took off 3 bases at V and 6 bases at J, with 13 bases between the two ends. CDR3 in DNA: TGTGCCAGCAGTTTGGAGACTATGAACGATACGCAGTATTTT. Translating it yields CASSLETMNDTQYF.

This clonotype was seen repeatedly, ten times or more. This sequence joins TRBV20-1 and TRBJ2-7; D remains ambiguous. V lost 3 bases and J 4 bases, leaving 10 bases between the germline ends. Per the germline V gene, CDR1 is DFQATT and CDR2 is SNEGSKA (reference sequence). The CDR3 extends over 12 amino acids. The CDR3: CSASLVPYEQYF. CDR3 bases: TGCAGTGCTAGTTTGGTGCCGTACGAGCAGTACTTC.

The rearrangement links TRBV20-1 to TRBJ2-1, with 9 nucleotides matching TRBD1. The CDR3 is 15 amino acids. The V gene's germline CDR1 is DFQATT and CDR2 SNEGSKA (reference sequence). V shed 4 bases and J 4 bases; nucleotides not matched to a gene: 8. The CDR3 loop reads CSAISGTGFYNEQFF. The CDR3 nucleotides read TGCAGTGCTATATCCGGGACAGGGTTTTACAATGAGCAGTTCTTC.

V gene TRBV15 combines with J gene TRBJ2-1; 8 bases agree with TRBD2. The germline V gene encodes CDR1 LNHNV and CDR2 YYDKDF (reference sequence). The CDR3 sequence is 15 residues long. V trimming: 5 bases; J trimming: 10 bases; junction bases outside the gene matches: 13. The CDR3 DNA sequence: TGTGCCACCAGCCTTTCTGGACTAGCCCTTGTAGAGCAGTTCTTC. As protein: CATSLSGLALVEQFF.

Of note for this clonotype: A much more abundant neighbour one base away suggests this may be a read error. This chain joins TRBV3-1 and TRBJ2-1; tentatively, D is TRBD2 (6 bases). CDR1 is LGHDT and CDR2 is YNNKEL in the germline V gene (reference sequence). The CDR3 extends over 15 amino acids. The chain's CDR3 is CASRSVGLPYTEQFF. CDR3 nucleotide sequence: TGTGCCAGCCGGTCTGTTGGACTACCCTACACTGAGCAGTTCTTC.

This clonotype was seen a single time. The chain joins TRBV7-2 to TRBJ2-7; TRBD1 matches at 7 bases. Per germline, CDR1 SGHTA and CDR2 FQGNSA. Unmatched junction bases numbered 10, after V lost 0 bases and J lost 5 bases. The CDR3 loop spans 16 amino acids. The CDR3 DNA is TGTGCCAGCAGCTTAGCGCCCAAGGGGGCGCGGAACGAGCAGTACTTC. Protein product: CASSLAPKGARNEQYF.

The V gene is TRBV6-2 or TRBV6-3, the J gene TRBJ1-5, with no clear D. Germline-derived CDR1 and CDR2 are MNHEY and SVGEGT. V was clipped by 6 bases and J by 4 bases, with 7 bases between them. The CDR3 is 12 amino acids. CDR3 sequence: CASRPPNQPQHF. The CDR3 DNA reads as TGTGCCAGCAGGCCACCGAATCAGCCCCAGCATTTT.

This rearrangement joins TRBV29-1 to TRBJ1-1; the D is unclear. V was clipped by 1 base and J by 1 base, with 4 bases between them. From germline, CDR1 is SQVTM and CDR2 ANQGSEA. The CDR3 consists of 12 residues. As DNA, the CDR3 is TGCAGCGTTGAAGGGTGGAACACTGAAGCTTTCTTT. Translation gives CSVEGWNTEAFF.

This clonotype was counted ten times or more. The DNA for the CDR3 is TGTGCCAGCACCCAGCGGGGGGGCTTAGCCAAAAACATTCAGTACTTC. Translated: CASTQRGGLAKNIQYF. The V gene is TRBV28, the J gene TRBJ2-4; 10 bases are shared with TRBD2. The V segment lost 7 bases and the J segment 0 bases; nucleotides outside the gene matches: 6. Germline V CDR1 and CDR2: MDHEN, SYDVKM. This CDR3 has 16 residues.

The chain joins TRBV3-1 to TRBJ1-3; D call uncertain. The germline gives CDR1 LGHDT, CDR2 YNNKEL (reference sequence). This CDR3 region has 12 residues. Trimming took 0 bases from V and 5 from J, leaving 2 bases between them. The chain's CDR3 is CASSQDRNTIYF. As DNA, the CDR3 is TGTGCCAGCAGCCAAGATAGAAACACCATATATTTT.

This clonotype was recorded a few times. V gene TRBV20-1 combines with J gene TRBJ2-1; 9 positions match TRBD2. This CDR3 comprises 14 residues. V dropped 3 bases and J dropped 9; count of bases not matched to a gene: 9. Germline assignment: CDR1 DFQATT and CDR2 SNEGSKA (reference sequence). The CDR3 DNA reads TGCAGTGCTAGCCGACTAGCGGAAGGTAGTGAGCAGTTCTTC. Its protein is CSASRLAEGSEQFF.

The chain employs TRBV20-1 and TRBJ2-2; possibly TRBD2 for D (6 bases). The CDR3 runs 16 residues. Trimming took 0 bases from V and 0 from J, leaving 11 bases between them. CDR1 DFQATT and CDR2 SNEGSKA come from the germline V gene (reference sequence). In DNA, the CDR3 is TGCAGTGCTAGAGATCTCGGCGGGGCGAACACCGGGGAGCTGTTTTTT. Encoded protein: CSARDLGGANTGELFF.

This clonotype was seen a handful of times. This chain uses TRBV6-2 or TRBV6-3 with TRBJ2-7; D unresolved. CDR3 length: 11 residues. Germline loops: CDR1 MNHEY, CDR2 SVGEGT. Trimming removed 5 bases at V and 4 bases at J, with 6 bases between. The CDR3 DNA reads TGTGCCAGCAGTAATGGATACGAGCAGTACTTC. It specifies CASSNGYEQYF.

V gene TRBV5-6 combines with J gene TRBJ1-2; D remains unclear. The CDR3 sequence is 16 residues long. V was clipped by 4 bases and J by 7 bases, with 23 bases between them. The germline CDR1 and CDR2 sequences are SGHDT and YYEEEE. The CDR3 DNA reads as TGTGCCAGCAGCACCGAATCAGGTCCCCTTGTACGTGGCTACACCTTC. Protein: CASSTESGPLVRGYTF.

This clonotype was counted between two and nine times. V and J are TRBV20-1 and TRBJ1-1; D unresolved. Trimming removed 0 bases at V and 4 bases at J, with 12 bases between. Germline CDR1 DFQATT, CDR2 SNEGSKA (reference sequence). The CDR3 has 14 amino acids. The CDR3 spells CSARDPPGGTEAFF. Here the CDR3 DNA reads TGCAGTGCTAGAGACCCCCCAGGCGGCACTGAAGCTTTCTTT.

CDR3 sequence: CSVVRGEGSYEQYF. The CDR3 nucleotides are TGCAGCGTTGTAAGGGGGGAAGGGAGCTACGAGCAGTACTTC. The chain joins TRBV29-1 to TRBJ2-7; D may be TRBD1 or TRBD2 (6 bases each). Trimming shortened V by 4 bases and J by 3 bases, and 16 bases separated the two germline ends. The CDR3 covers 14 residues. Looked up from germline, CDR1 is SQVTM and CDR2 is ANQGSEA.

This chain connects TRBV14 to TRBJ2-3; maybe TRBD1 (5 bases). Germline V gene data show CDR1 as SGHDN and CDR2 as FVKESK. The CDR3 is 15 amino acids. Deletions cut 11 bases from V and 2 bases from J, with 20 bases between. This CDR3 reads CAGPPETAYTDTQYF. The DNA of the CDR3 is TGTGCCGGCCCCCCAGAGACAGCCTACACAGATACGCAGTATTTT. Together with reference TRBV14 and TRBJ2-3, the CDR3 gives the full variable domain: EAGVTQFPSHSVIEKGQTVTLRCDPISGHDNLYWYRRVMGKEIKFLLHFVKESKQDESGMPNNRFLAERTGGTYSTLKVQPAELEDSGVYFCAGPPETAYTDTQYFGPGTRLTVL.

This clonotype was detected only once. CDR3 sequence reads: CASSDGVWYF. In DNA, the CDR3 is TGTGCCAGCAGCGATGGGGTTTGGTACTTC. This chain links TRBV21-1 with TRBJ2-5. TRBV21-1 is listed as a pseudogene. There are 10 residues in the CDR3.

This clonotype has a handful of counts. This sequence joins TRBV9 and TRBJ2-3, with D possibly being TRBD2 (6 bases). Germline V gene sequence: CDR1 SGDLS, CDR2 YYNGEE. Trimming took 7 bases from V and 2 from J, leaving 14 bases between them. The CDR3 is 14 residues long. The CDR3 nucleotides read TGTGCCAGCGGACGACTAGGCCTCACAGATACGCAGTATTTT. Its protein product is CASGRLGLTDTQYF.